This T cell receptor beta chain was identified in a study of CDR3 diversity in severe acne (dated by TCRdb to the late 2010s). Libraries were built with PCR. Data came from an Illumina HiSeq 2000. TCRdb cleaned the public reads at Q25 with fastp, built clones with MiXCR and kept in-frame beta chains. Rows merge per CDR3 protein into single entries with the most common DNA and genes. The sample data list over 90,000 distinct CDR3 sequences, and approximately 47% of these were observed just once. The top ten constitute around 12% of the sample. From the cysteine up to the phenylalanine, the CDR3 has a length of 15 residues. The read is trimmed to its CDR3 DNA, 45 bases read in frame from base 1. The germline V gene encodes CDR1 MGHDK and CDR2 SYGVNS. Relative to germline, V is 5 bases shorter and J is 0 bases shorter, with 14 bases between their ends. In the case of this clonotype: It has no known antigen specificity. No much larger clone exists at a distance of one base, and base qualities are not known.

The sequenced material came from blood. The chain is assembled from TRBV25-1 and TRBJ2-7; the D gene identity is not certain. The TCR sequence derives from a male donor with acne. The CDR3 reads as follows: CASSLARPLSYEQYF. The DNA sequence reads TGTGCCAGCAGTTTAGCCCGTCCCCTCTCCTACGAGCAGTACTTC.